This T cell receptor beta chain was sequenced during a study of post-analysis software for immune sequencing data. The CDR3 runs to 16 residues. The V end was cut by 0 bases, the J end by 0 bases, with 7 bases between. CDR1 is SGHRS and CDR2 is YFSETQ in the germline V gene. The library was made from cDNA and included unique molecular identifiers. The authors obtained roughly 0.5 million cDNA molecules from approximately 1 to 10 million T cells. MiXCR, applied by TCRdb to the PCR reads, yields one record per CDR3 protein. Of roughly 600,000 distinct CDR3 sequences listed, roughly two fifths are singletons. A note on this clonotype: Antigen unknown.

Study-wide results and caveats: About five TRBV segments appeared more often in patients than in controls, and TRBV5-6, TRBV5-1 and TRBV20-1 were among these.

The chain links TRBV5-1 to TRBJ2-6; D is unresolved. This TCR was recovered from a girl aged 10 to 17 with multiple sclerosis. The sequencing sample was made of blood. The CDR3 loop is CASSLEGGSGANVLTF. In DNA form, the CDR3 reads TGCGCCAGCAGCTTGGAAGGTGGCTCTGGGGCCAACGTCCTGACTTTC.